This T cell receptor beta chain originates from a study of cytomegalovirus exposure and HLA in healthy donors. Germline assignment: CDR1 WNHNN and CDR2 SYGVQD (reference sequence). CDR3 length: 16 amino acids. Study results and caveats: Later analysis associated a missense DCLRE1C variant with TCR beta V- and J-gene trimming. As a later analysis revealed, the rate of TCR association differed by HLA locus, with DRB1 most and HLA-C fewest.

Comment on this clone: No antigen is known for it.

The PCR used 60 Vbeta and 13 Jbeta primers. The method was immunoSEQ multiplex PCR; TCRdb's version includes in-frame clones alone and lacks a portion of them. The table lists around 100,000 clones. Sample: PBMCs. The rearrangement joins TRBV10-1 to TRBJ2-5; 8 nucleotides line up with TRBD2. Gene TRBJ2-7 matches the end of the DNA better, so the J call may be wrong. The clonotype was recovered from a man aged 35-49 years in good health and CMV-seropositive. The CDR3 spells CASSERRTSGSYEQYF. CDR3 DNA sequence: TGCGCCAGCAGTGAGAGACGAACTAGCGGATCGTACGAGCAGTACTTC.